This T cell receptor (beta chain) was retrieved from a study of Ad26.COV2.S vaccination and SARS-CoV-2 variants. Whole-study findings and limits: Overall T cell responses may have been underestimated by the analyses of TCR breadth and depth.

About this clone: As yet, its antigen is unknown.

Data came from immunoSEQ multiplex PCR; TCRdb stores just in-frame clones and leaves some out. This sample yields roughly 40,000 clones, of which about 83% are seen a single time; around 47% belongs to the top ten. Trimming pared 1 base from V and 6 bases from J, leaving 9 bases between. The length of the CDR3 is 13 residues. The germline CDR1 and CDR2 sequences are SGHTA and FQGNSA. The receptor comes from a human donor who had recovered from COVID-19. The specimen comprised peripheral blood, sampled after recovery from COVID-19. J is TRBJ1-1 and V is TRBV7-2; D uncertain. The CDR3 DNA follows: TGTGCCAGCAGCTTAGGGGAGCGCCCTGAAGCTTTCTTT. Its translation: CASSLGERPEAFF. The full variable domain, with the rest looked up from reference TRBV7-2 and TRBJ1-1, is GAGVSQSPSNKVTEKGKDVELRCDPISGHTALYWYRQSLGQGLEFLIYFQGNSAPDKSGLPSDRFSAERTGGSVSTLTIQRTQQEDSAVYLCASSLGERPEAFFGQGTRLTVV.